This paragraph reports one T cell receptor beta chain. Its antigen is not identified. Here the CDR3 omits its conserved ending phenylalanine or tryptophan, so a read error is the likely source. The DNA is left out, because the CDR3 cannot be placed on it with certainty; the CDR3 is given as TCRdb lists it. This sample's treatment: oral pan-JAK inhibitor, 5-10 mg twice daily. The CDR3 spans 14 residues, counting both ends. Germline assignment: CDR1 SGDLS and CDR2 YYNGEE. Extraction of RNA preceded its reverse transcription into cDNA, which served as the sequencing template. Profiled with immunoSEQ multiplex PCR; TCRdb holds only in-frame clones, not every one. The table records 200,000 or so clones, roughly 60% of them present only once. These data originate in a study of CD8+ T cells in alopecia areata. Study-wide background: Treated patients were dosed with oral tofacitinib, taking 5 to 10 mg twice daily.

Study observations and caveats: Normal scalp had lower clonality than lesional scalp, with alopecia totalis/universalis lesions showing this most strongly.

The input for sequencing was CD4+ T cells sorted from blood, taken at week 24, from a patient treated with tofacitinib. The rearrangement links TRBV9 to TRBJ1-4. This TCR derives from a human donor with alopecia areata. The CDR3 region is CASSVEGGPRGPSG.